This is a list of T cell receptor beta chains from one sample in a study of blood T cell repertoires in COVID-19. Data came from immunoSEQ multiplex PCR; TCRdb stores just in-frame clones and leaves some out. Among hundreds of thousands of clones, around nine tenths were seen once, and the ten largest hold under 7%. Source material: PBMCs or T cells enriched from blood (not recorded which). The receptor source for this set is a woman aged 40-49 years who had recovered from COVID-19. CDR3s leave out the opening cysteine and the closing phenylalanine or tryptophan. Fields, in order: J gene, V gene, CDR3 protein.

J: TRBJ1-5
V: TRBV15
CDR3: ATSQRGQTLNHQPQH

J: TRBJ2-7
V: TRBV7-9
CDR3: ASSLLMGQGPREQY

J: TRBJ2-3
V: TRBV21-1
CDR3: ASSKGGTDLTDTQY

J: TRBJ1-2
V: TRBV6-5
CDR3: ASSDRSRGYT

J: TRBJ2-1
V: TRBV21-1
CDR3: ASCEGGRDYNEQF

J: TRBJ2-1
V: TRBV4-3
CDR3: ASSQDQNSRMF

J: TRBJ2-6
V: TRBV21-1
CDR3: ATERGGRTSGANVLT

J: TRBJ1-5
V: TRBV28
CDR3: ASSYSQGATGDSQH

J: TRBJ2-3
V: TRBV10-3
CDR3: AISDRRTGRGDTQY

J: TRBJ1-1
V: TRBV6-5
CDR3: ASSYSRHGSTEAF

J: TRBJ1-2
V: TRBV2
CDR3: ASPTNYGYT

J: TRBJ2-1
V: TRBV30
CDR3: AYRTGRGEQF

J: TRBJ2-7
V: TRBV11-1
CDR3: ASSPHTGQVYEQY

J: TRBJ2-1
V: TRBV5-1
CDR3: ASSLVFNEQF

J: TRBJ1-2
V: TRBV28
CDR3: ASSLIYRTGGPGGYT

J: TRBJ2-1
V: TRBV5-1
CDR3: ASSSTRSGNNEQF

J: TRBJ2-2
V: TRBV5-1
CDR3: ASSPAGAGELF

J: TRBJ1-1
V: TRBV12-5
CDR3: ASGFQGYGDTEAF